The rows below give T cell receptor beta chains drawn from one sample of a study of blood T cells in healthy people across ages. TCRdb reprocessed the 5' RACE reads with MiXCR, giving one entry per CDR3 protein. The profile shows 790,000 or so distinct CDR3 sequences, around 45% of them singletons. The sample taken for sequencing was blood. All receptors derive from an elderly man in good health. Each CDR3 is given with its conserved first and last residue. D genes are given only for firm matches. A row's size may be missing; if present it is once, few, many or a size class.

clone_size	v_call	d_call	j_call	cdr3_nt	cdr3_aa
.	TRBV10-3	TRBD1	TRBJ2-1	TGTGTCACCAGTGAAGACCGGACAGGGTCCTACAATGAGCAGTTCTTC	CVTSEDRTGSYNEQFF
few	TRBV6-1	.	TRBJ2-7	TGTGCCAGCAATGGGTGGGAGCAGTACTTC	CASNGWEQYF
.	TRBV15	.	TRBJ1-2	TGTGCCACCAGCCCAGAACCTAACTATGGCTACACCTTC	CATSPEPNYGYTF
few	TRBV7-2	TRBD2	TRBJ2-3	TGTGCCAGCAGCTCAGACGTAGCTAGCGGGAGGGCACAGCAGTATTTT	CASSSDVASGRAQQYF
.	TRBV12-3/TRBV12-4	.	TRBJ1-1	TGTGCCAGCAGCCTGGGGCGCCAAAACACTGAAGCTTTCTTT	CASSLGRQNTEAFF
few	TRBV7-3	TRBD2	TRBJ2-3	TGTGCCAGCAGCCCTCAGGGACTAGCCGGTGGTACGCAGTATTTT	CASSPQGLAGGTQYF
few	TRBV3-1	.	TRBJ2-3	TGTGCCAGCAGCCAAGATCGGGCGCAGTATTTT	CASSQDRAQYF
few	TRBV5-1	TRBD1	TRBJ2-5	TGCGCCAGCAGCACTACGACAGGGAAAGAGACCCAGTACTTC	CASSTTTGKETQYF
.	TRBV30	.	TRBJ2-3	TGTGCCTGGACCGACCTGGGAGATACGCAGTATTTT	CAWTDLGDTQYF
few	TRBV12-3/TRBV12-4	.	TRBJ2-7	TGTGCCAGCAGTTTAGCGCTCACTTCCGAGCAGTACTTC	CASSLALTSEQYF
few	TRBV7-8	TRBD1	TRBJ2-7	TGTGCCAGCAGCTTAGGGACAGGGACTCAATACGAGCAGTACTTC	CASSLGTGTQYEQYF
.	TRBV13	.	TRBJ2-4	TGTGCCAGCAGCTTCTCCGGACTTGCGGAGCAGTACTTC	CASSFSGLAEQYF
.	TRBV4-1	.	TRBJ2-1	TGCGCCAGCAGCCAAGCAGGGCGGCCGAGTCCCAATGAGCAGTTCTTC	CASSQAGRPSPNEQFF
.	TRBV16	TRBD2	TRBJ2-7	TGTGCCAGCAGCCAATATCCTGGCGGGAGAGCCCCTCTCTACGAGCAGTACTTC	CASSQYPGGRAPLYEQYF
.	TRBV6-5	TRBD1	TRBJ2-1	TGTGCCAGCAGTCCACTGACAGGGAAGAATGAGCAGTTCTTC	CASSPLTGKNEQFF
.	TRBV6-1	TRBD1	TRBJ1-5	TGTGCCAGCACCGGGACAGGGGGCTATCGCAATCAGCCCCAGCATTTT	CASTGTGGYRNQPQHF
.	TRBV10-3	TRBD1	TRBJ2-7	TGTGCCATCAGCGGACAGGGGACGTCCTACGAGCAGTACTTC	CAISGQGTSYEQYF
.	TRBV20-1	TRBD1	TRBJ1-1	TGCAGTTGTAGTGGGACAGGGGTGAACACTGAAGCTTTCTTT	CSCSGTGVNTEAFF
.	TRBV20-1	.	TRBJ2-3	TGCAGTGCTAGAGACTCTTTGACAGATACGCAGTATTTT	CSARDSLTDTQYF
.	TRBV20-1	TRBD1	TRBJ2-5	TGCAGTGCCCGCGCAGGGGGCGCGAAAGAGACCCAGTACTTC	CSARAGGAKETQYF
few	TRBV6-6	.	TRBJ2-5	TGTGCCAGCACCACGATACGGGAGACCCAGTACTTC	CASTTIRETQYF
few	TRBV28	.	TRBJ1-6	TGTGCCAGCAGCAGGCCGGAGGGGTCAAATTCACCCCTCCACTTT	CASSRPEGSNSPLHF
.	TRBV19	.	TRBJ2-7	TGTGCCAGTAGTACTCATCTACTTCTCGAGCAGTACTTC	CASSTHLLLEQYF
many	TRBV7-2	TRBD2	TRBJ2-1	TGTGCCAGCAGCGACCAAGGGGCGGGAGTCTACAATGAGCAGTTCTTC	CASSDQGAGVYNEQFF
.	TRBV7-2	TRBD2	TRBJ2-3	TGTGCCAGCAGGCGTTTTAGCGGGAGACTCACAGATACGCAGTATTTT	CASRRFSGRLTDTQYF
.	TRBV7-2	TRBD2	TRBJ2-1	TGTGCCAGCAGCAACCCGGGACTAGTCAATGAGCAGTTCTTC	CASSNPGLVNEQFF
.	TRBV11-2	TRBD1	TRBJ2-3	TGTGCCAGCAGCTTAGATAGACAGGGAAGGACAGATACGCAGTATTTT	CASSLDRQGRTDTQYF
.	TRBV10-3	TRBD1	TRBJ2-7	TGTGCCATCAGTGACGGCTCCGGGACAGGGGGCTACGAGCAGTACTTC	CAISDGSGTGGYEQYF
.	TRBV5-1	.	TRBJ2-1	TGCGCCAGCAGCTTGGATTGGGGGTCCTACGAGCAGTTCTTC	CASSLDWGSYEQFF
.	TRBV9	TRBD2	TRBJ2-7	TGTGCCAGCAGCGTAGGCCTTGGTCTAGCGGGGACCTACGAGCAGTACTTC	CASSVGLGLAGTYEQYF
.	TRBV20-1	TRBD1	TRBJ1-5	TGCAGTGCTAGCATAGGGGGCGCAGGTCAGCCCCAGCATTTT	CSASIGGAGQPQHF
.	TRBV7-2	.	TRBJ2-1	TGTGCCAGCAGCATAGGGTTGTCAAACTCCTACAATGAGCAGTTCTTC	CASSIGLSNSYNEQFF
once	TRBV20-1	.	TRBJ1-2	TGCAGTGCTAGAACAGGGCGGGCTAACTATGGCTACACCTTC	CSARTGRANYGYTF
.	TRBV29-1	.	TRBJ1-4	TGCAGCGTCGGGCACAATAATGAAAAACTGTTTTTT	CSVGHNNEKLFF
.	TRBV5-1	.	TRBJ2-1	TGCGCCAGCAGCTTGTCCCACAGTTTGGACTCCAATGAGCAGTTCTTC	CASSLSHSLDSNEQFF
.	TRBV7-9	.	TRBJ1-1	TGTGCCAGCAGCCCCTCTAATACCGCTGAAGCTTTCTTT	CASSPSNTAEAFF
few	TRBV6-1	.	TRBJ1-2	TGTGCCAGCAGTGAAAGTTTGGCAGTCCGCTATGGCTACACCTTC	CASSESLAVRYGYTF
.	TRBV29-1	.	TRBJ1-2	TGCAGCGTTGAAAAGGGGGACTATGGCTACACCTTC	CSVEKGDYGYTF
many	TRBV29-1	TRBD2	TRBJ2-5	TGCAGCGCCACTAGCGGGAGGGCCGAGGAGACCCAGTACTTC	CSATSGRAEETQYF
.	TRBV4-2	.	TRBJ1-6	TGTGCCAGCAGCCAAGATAAAGCCTCCGGTTCACCCCTCCACTTT	CASSQDKASGSPLHF
.	TRBV7-2	.	TRBJ2-1	TGTGCCAGCAGCTTAGTGGCGCAGGGCAGGCATGAGCAGTTCTTC	CASSLVAQGRHEQFF
few	TRBV7-2	.	TRBJ2-7	TGTGCCAGCAGCCCCCAGACTAGATCGGGCGAGCAGTACTTC	CASSPQTRSGEQYF
.	TRBV7-3	.	TRBJ2-1	TGTGCCAGCAGCTTAGTCGTGGCGTCCCAGCAGTTCTTC	CASSLVVASQQFF
few	TRBV29-1	TRBD1	TRBJ1-2	TGCAGCGTCAGGGGGGAAAACTATGGCTACACCTTC	CSVRGENYGYTF
many	TRBV5-1	.	TRBJ1-5	TGCGCCAGCAGCTTGGCGGGGTTTAGCAATCAGCCCCAGCATTTT	CASSLAGFSNQPQHF
.	TRBV7-9	.	TRBJ2-1	TGTGCCAGCAGCGTGACAGAGGGCTCCTACAATGAGCAGTTCTTC	CASSVTEGSYNEQFF
few	TRBV7-2	TRBD2	TRBJ2-7	TGTGCCAGCAGCCCCTCCGGCCTAGCGGGAAATTACGAGCAGTACTTC	CASSPSGLAGNYEQYF
.	TRBV5-1	TRBD2	TRBJ2-5	TGCGCCAGCAGCTTGTCTAGCGGGGTACAAGAGACCCAGTACTTC	CASSLSSGVQETQYF
.	TRBV7-3	.	TRBJ1-2	TGTGCCAGCAGCTTGAGAGGAGGCTATGGCTGCACCTTC	CASSLRGGYGCTF
.	TRBV12-3/TRBV12-4	TRBD2	TRBJ2-3	TGTGCCAGCAGTAAACGAGCGGGAGTTATCGATACGCAGTATTTT	CASSKRAGVIDTQYF
.	TRBV20-1	TRBD1	TRBJ2-4	TGCAGTGCTAGGGTGACAGGGATTCGGAACATTCAGTACTTC	CSARVTGIRNIQYF
.	TRBV7-2	TRBD2	TRBJ2-3	TGTGCCAGCAGCCGAGCGGGAAGCACAGATACGCAGTATTTT	CASSRAGSTDTQYF
many	TRBV20-1	.	TRBJ2-1	TGCAGTGTGATGGGGGGAGTAGGCAATGAGCAGTTCTTC	CSVMGGVGNEQFF
once	TRBV5-6	.	TRBJ2-1	TGTGCCAGCATTAAAGGGCGGGGATACAATGAGCAGTTCTTC	CASIKGRGYNEQFF
.	TRBV5-1	.	TRBJ2-1	TGCGCCAGCAGCTTGCTTTTGAAGCCAGGGGGGGATGAGCAGTTCTTC	CASSLLLKPGGDEQFF